The sample holds many counts of the clone carrying this T cell receptor (beta chain). This entry is derived from a study of CD8 T cells in ankylosing spondylitis. Each CDR3 protein gets one entry after TCRdb re-called the 5' RACE reads with MiXCR. The table records roughly 97,000 distinct CDR3 sequences, 8% to 10% of them present only once. The clonotype was recovered from a male donor with ankylosing spondylitis or in good health (not recorded which). The sample comprised blood, either unsorted or a sorted T cell fraction (not recorded which).

The chain's CDR3 is CASSLGGGRTEAFF. As DNA, the CDR3 is TGTGCCAGCAGTTTAGGGGGGGGAAGGACTGAAGCTTTCTTT. The genes are TRBV12-3 or TRBV12-4 and TRBJ1-1; tentatively, D is TRBD1 (5 bases). V dropped 1 base and J dropped 5 bases, with 11 bases sitting between them. The CDR3 extends over 14 amino acids.